This is a list of T cell receptor beta chains from one sample in a study of breast tumors, draining lymph nodes, adjacent tissues. A single record per CDR3 protein comes from TCRdb applying MiXCR to the multiplex PCR reads. The table has 140,000 or so distinct CDR3 sequences, approximately 30% seen once. The sample taken for sequencing was axillary lymph node tissue. Receptors originate from a female donor with breast cancer. Some clones in this sample may be carry-over from other donors' samples. Each CDR3 is given without its conserved first and last residue.

CDR3 protein	J gene	V gene
ASSLGQVTDTQY	TRBJ2-3	TRBV7-8
ASSQAGSRNTEAF	TRBJ1-1	TRBV3-1
SARSGGTNEKLF	TRBJ1-4	TRBV20-1
ATSRDRGQGRIGELF	TRBJ2-2	TRBV15
ASSHRADYGYT	TRBJ1-2	TRBV18
ASSLTGTGQNEKLF	TRBJ1-4	TRBV5-1
ASSVGVGDGTDTQY	TRBJ2-3	TRBV9
ASSLRGNSPLH	TRBJ1-6	TRBV7-8
ASSQGQGTTEQF	TRBJ2-1	TRBV7-3
ARGDAGNTIY	TRBJ1-3	TRBV24-1
ASRRQGDSPLH	TRBJ1-6	TRBV5-5
AISATYEQF	TRBJ2-1	TRBV10-3
ASSPRDRRTGELF	TRBJ2-2	TRBV11-2
SASPGGSFPGELF	TRBJ2-2	TRBV20-1
ASRITSTDTQY	TRBJ2-3	TRBV12-3/TRBV12-4
ASSLSPGQRNTEAF	TRBJ1-1	TRBV12-3/TRBV12-4
SASGGYGYT	TRBJ1-2	TRBV20-1